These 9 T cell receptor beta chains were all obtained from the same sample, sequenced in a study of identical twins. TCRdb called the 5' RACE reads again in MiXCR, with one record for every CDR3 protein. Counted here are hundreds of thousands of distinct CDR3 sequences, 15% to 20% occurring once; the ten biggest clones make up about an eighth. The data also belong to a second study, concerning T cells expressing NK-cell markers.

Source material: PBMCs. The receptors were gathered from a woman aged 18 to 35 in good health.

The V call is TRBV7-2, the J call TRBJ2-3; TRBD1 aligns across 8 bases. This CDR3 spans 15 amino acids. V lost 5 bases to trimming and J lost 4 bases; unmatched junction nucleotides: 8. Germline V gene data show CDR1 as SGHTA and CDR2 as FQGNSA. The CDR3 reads CASSTRTGTADTQYF. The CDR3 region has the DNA TGTGCCAGCAGCACTCGGACAGGGACCGCAGATACGCAGTATTTT.

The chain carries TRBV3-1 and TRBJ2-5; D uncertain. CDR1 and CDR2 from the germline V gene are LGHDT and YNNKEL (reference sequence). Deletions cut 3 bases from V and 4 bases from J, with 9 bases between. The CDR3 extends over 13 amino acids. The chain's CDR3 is CASSQLTAETQYF. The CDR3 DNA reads TGTGCCAGCAGCCAGCTTACTGCAGAGACCCAGTACTTC.

In DNA form, the CDR3 reads TGCAGTGCTAGAGGCGACAGGGGGCTCGACGAGCAGTACTTC. It is translated as CSARGDRGLDEQYF. The chain uses TRBV20-1 and TRBJ2-7, with 10 bases that match TRBD1. V lost 1 base, J lost 5 bases, and 5 bases stayed unmatched. The CDR3 is 14 amino acids. Per germline, CDR1 DFQATT and CDR2 SNEGSKA (reference sequence).

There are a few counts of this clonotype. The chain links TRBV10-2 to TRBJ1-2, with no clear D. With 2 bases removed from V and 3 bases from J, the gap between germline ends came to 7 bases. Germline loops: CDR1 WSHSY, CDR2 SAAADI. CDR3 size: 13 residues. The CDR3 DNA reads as TGCGCCAGCAGTGAGGGCAGCTACTATGGCTACACCTTC. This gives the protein CASSEGSYYGYTF.

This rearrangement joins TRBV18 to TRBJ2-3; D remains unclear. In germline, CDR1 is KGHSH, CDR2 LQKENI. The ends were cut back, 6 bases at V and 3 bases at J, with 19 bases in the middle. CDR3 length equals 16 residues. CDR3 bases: TGTGCCAGCTCCCAATCCTACCAGAGAAGTACAGATACGCAGTATTTT. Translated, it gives CASSQSYQRSTDTQYF.

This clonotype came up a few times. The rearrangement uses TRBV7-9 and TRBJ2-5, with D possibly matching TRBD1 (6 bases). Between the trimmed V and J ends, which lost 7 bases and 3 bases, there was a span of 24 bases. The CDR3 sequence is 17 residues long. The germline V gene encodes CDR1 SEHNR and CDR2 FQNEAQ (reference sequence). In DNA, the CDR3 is TGTGCCAGCATCCCTATCGGGCCTCAGGGGAAAAAAGAGACCCAGTACTTC. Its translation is CASIPIGPQGKKETQYF.

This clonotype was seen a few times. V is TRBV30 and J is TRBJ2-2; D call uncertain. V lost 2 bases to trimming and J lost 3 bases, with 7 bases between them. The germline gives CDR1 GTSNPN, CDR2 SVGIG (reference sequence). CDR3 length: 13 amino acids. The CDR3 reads CAWSWLDTGELFF. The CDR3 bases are TGTGCCTGGAGTTGGCTCGACACCGGGGAGCTGTTTTTT.

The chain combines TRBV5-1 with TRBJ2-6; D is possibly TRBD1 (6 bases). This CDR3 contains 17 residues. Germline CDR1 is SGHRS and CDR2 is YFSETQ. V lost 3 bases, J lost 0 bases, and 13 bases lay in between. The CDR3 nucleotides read TGCGCCAGCAGCTGGGAGACAGGCAACTCTGGGGCCAACGTCCTGACTTTC. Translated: CASSWETGNSGANVLTF.

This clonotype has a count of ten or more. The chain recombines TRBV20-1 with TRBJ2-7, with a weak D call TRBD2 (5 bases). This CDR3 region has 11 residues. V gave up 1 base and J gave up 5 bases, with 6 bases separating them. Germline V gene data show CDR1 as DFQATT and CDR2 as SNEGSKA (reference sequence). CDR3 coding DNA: TGCAGTGCTAGAGTTAGCGACGAGCAGTACTTC. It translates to CSARVSDEQYF.